This T cell receptor (beta chain) emerged from a study of blood T cell repertoires in COVID-19. The age range of participants was 18 to 89 years, with residence in about 25 US areas. Each participant's cohort was designated according to participant-reported clinical history. Recovered status applied to Cohort 3 donors who had two consecutive negative PCRs. It also applied to those with clearance or with symptom resolution. Germline V gene lookup returns CDR1 KGHDR and CDR2 SFDVKD. The CDR3 runs to 15 residues. V lost 3 bases to trimming and J lost 3 bases; unmatched junction nucleotides: 4. Here immunoSEQ multiplex PCR was the method, and the copy in TCRdb shows in-frame clones only, minus some. The sample lists 200,000 to 250,000 clones, about 80% seen once, with 1.8% in the top ten.

The chain couples TRBV24-1 to TRBJ1-2; 9 bases are a match to TRBD1. This sequence originates from a man aged 55-75 years who had recovered from COVID-19. The sample consisted of PBMCs or T cells enriched from blood (not recorded which). The CDR3 reads CATSDPTGGYYGYTF. The CDR3 nucleotides are TGTGCCACCAGTGATCCGACAGGGGGTTACTATGGCTACACCTTC.